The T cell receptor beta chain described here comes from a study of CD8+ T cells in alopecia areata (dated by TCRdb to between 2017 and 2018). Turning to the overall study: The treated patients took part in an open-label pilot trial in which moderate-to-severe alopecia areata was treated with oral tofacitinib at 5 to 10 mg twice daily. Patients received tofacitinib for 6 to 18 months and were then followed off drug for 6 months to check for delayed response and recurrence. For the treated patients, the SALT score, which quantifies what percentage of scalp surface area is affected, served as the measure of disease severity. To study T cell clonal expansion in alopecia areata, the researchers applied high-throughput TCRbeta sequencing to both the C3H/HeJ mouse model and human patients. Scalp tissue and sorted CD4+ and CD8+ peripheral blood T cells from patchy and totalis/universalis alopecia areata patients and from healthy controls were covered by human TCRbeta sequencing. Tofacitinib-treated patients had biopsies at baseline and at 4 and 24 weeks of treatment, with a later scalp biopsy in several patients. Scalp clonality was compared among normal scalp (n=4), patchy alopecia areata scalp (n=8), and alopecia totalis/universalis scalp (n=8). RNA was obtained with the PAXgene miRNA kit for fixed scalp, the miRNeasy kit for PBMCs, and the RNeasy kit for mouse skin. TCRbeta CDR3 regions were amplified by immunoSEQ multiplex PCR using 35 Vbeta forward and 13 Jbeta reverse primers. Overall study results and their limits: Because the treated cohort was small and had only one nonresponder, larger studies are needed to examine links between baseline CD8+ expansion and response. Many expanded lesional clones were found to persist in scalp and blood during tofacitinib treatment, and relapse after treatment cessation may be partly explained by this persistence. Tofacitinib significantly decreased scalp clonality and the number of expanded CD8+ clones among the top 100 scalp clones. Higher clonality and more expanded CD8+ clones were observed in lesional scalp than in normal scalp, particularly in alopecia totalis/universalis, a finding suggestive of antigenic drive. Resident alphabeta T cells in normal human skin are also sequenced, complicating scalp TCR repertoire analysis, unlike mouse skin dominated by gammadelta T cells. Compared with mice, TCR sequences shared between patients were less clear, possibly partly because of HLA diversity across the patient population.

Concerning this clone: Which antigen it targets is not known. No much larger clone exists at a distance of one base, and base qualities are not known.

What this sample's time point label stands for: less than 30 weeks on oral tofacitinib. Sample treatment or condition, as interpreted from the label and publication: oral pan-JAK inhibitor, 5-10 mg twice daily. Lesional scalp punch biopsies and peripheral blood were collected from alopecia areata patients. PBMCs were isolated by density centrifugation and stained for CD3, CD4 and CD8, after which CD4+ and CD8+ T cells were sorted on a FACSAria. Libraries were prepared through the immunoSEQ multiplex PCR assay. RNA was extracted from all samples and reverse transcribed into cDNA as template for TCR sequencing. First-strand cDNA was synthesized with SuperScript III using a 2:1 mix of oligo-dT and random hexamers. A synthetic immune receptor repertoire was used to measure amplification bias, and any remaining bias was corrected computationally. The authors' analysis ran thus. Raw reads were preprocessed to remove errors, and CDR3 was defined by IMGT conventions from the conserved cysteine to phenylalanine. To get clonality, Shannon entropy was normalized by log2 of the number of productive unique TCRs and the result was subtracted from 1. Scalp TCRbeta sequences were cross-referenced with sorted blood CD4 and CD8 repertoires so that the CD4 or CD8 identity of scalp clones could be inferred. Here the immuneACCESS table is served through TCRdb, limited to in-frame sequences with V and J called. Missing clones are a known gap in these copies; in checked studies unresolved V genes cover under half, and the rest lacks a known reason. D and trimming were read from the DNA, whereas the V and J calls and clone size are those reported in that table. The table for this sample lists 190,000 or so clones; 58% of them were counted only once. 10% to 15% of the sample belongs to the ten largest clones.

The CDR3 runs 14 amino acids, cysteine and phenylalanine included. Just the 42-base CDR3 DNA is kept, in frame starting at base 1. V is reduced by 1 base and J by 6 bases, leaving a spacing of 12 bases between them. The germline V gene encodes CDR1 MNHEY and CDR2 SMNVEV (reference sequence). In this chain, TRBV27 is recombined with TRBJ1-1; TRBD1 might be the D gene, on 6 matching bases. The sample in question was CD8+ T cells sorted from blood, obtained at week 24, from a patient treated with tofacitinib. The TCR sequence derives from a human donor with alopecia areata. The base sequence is TGTGCCAGCAGTTTATTTGGGGGGCACGCTGAAGCTTTCTTT. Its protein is CASSLFGGHAEAFF.